One sample yielded the 28 T cell receptor beta chains listed below, sequenced in a study of blood T cell repertoires in COVID-19. The table came from immunoSEQ multiplex PCR; TCRdb's copy has only in-frame clones and leaves some out. The profile shows 150,000 to 200,000 clones, around 81% of them singletons. Sequencing was carried out using peripheral blood. All receptors come from an elderly woman with COVID-19, enrolled during active disease.

The chain links TRBV5-1 to TRBJ2-5, with 7 bases that match TRBD2. The junction had 3 bases not matched to a gene; V was cut back by 3 bases and J by 1 base. The CDR3 length is 14 residues. Germline V gene sequence: CDR1 SGHRS, CDR2 YFSETQ. The CDR3 spells CASSWTGGQETQYF. CDR3 sequence (DNA): TGCGCCAGCAGCTGGACGGGGGGCCAAGAGACCCAGTACTTC.

The chain has TRBV19 and TRBJ2-3, with D maybe TRBD1 (5 bases). Germline CDR1 and CDR2: LNHDA and SQIVND (reference sequence). The germline V and J ends were trimmed by 2 bases and 9 bases, with 15 bases remaining between them. The CDR3 spans 14 residues. The DNA for the CDR3 is TGTGCCAGTAGTATAACATTCGACAGCAGCACGCAGTATTTT. Translation: CASSITFDSSTQYF.

The genes are TRBV12-3 or TRBV12-4 and TRBJ1-2; tentatively, D is TRBD1 (6 bases). The CDR3 sequence is 11 residues long. The V gene lost 6 bases and the J gene lost 13 bases, with 15 bases spanning the gap. The CDR3 sequence is CASSKGDVGTF. In nucleotides, the CDR3 is TGTGCCAGCAGCAAGGGGGACGTTGGCACCTTC.

The chain joins TRBV6-1 to TRBJ1-5; the D is unclear. Germline V gene lookup returns CDR1 MNHNS and CDR2 SASEGT. This CDR3 spans 13 amino acids. Trimming took 3 bases from V and 6 from J, leaving 9 bases between them. CDR3: CASSDLLSQPQHF. In nucleotides, the CDR3 is TGTGCCAGCAGTGACCTATTAAGTCAGCCCCAGCATTTT.

The chain carries TRBV5-1 and TRBJ2-5; D gene ambiguous. Germline V gene lookup returns CDR1 SGHRS and CDR2 YFSETQ. Trimming left V 0 bases short and J 5 bases short, with 5 bases between. The length of the CDR3 is 12 residues. CDR3 in DNA: TGCGCCAGCAGCTTGGCCCGGGAGACCCAGTACTTC. As protein: CASSLARETQYF.

The chain couples TRBV6-2 or TRBV6-3 to TRBJ1-4, with TRBD1 as a possible D gene (6 bases). Trimming left V 6 bases short and J 5 bases short, with 16 bases between. CDR3 length equals 15 residues. Germline V gene sequence: CDR1 MNHEY, CDR2 SVGEGT. CDR3 in DNA: TGTGCCAGCAGCCGCCGCCGGACAGAAAATGAAAAACTGTTTTTT. It codes for CASSRRRTENEKLFF.

The chain has TRBV30 and TRBJ1-6; D ambiguous. Deletions cut 5 bases from V and 8 bases from J, with 7 bases between. CDR1 and CDR2 (germline): GTSNPN, SVGIG (reference sequence). CDR3 size: 11 residues. The CDR3 reads CAWARDSPLHF. The CDR3 DNA reads as TGTGCCTGGGCCCGGGATTCACCCCTCCACTTT.

This chain links TRBV5-4 with TRBJ2-3, with 7 nucleotides matching TRBD1. V lost 3 bases to trimming and J lost 6 bases; unmatched junction nucleotides: 10. The CDR3 is 15 residues long. The germline V gene encodes CDR1 SGHNT and CDR2 YYREEE (reference sequence). In DNA, the CDR3 is TGTGCCAGCAGCTCCCTTGGGACAGACCCTGATACGCAGTATTTT. The encoded protein is CASSSLGTDPDTQYF. The full variable domain, in which reference TRBV5-4 and TRBJ2-3 provide the parts outside the CDR3, is ETGVTQSPTHLIKTRGQQVTLRCSSQSGHNTVSWYQQALGQGPQFIFQYYREEENGRGNFPPRFSGLQFPNYSSELNVNALELDDSALYLCASSSLGTDPDTQYFGPGTRLTVL.

The rearrangement links TRBV27 to TRBJ2-5; D remains unclear. Looked up from germline, CDR1 is MNHEY and CDR2 is SMNVEV (reference sequence). The CDR3 is 10 residues long. Trimming stripped 6 bases from V and 3 bases from J, with 2 bases between. The CDR3 sequence is CASSKETQYF. CDR3 sequence (DNA): TGTGCCAGCAGCAAAGAGACCCAGTACTTC.

V and J are TRBV12-3 or TRBV12-4 and TRBJ1-2, with TRBD1 as a possible D gene (6 bases). The CDR3 runs 13 residues. The V end was cut by 6 bases, the J end by 4 bases, with 12 bases between. The DNA of the CDR3 is TGTGCCAGCAGCCCCGACAGGATCTATGGCTACACCTTC. Translating gives CASSPDRIYGYTF.

This chain uses TRBV6-2 or TRBV6-3 with TRBJ1-2; D gene unclear. This CDR3 has 12 residues. The V gene's germline CDR1 is MNHEY and CDR2 SVGEGT. V lost 4 bases to trimming and J lost 8 bases, with 11 bases between them. The CDR3 sequence is CASSFREGGYTF. The CDR3 DNA is TGTGCCAGCAGTTTCCGGGAGGGCGGCTACACCTTC.

The chain is built from TRBV19 and TRBJ1-1, with D hard to call. V was pared by 5 bases and J by 4 bases, with 11 bases between. The CDR3 runs 13 residues. The V gene's germline CDR1 is LNHDA and CDR2 SQIVND (reference sequence). CDR3 DNA sequence: TGTGCCAGTAGTTTGGCGGGGTTCACTGAAGCTTTCTTT. Amino acids: CASSLAGFTEAFF.

The CDR3 sequence: CSARDIDTQYF. The DNA of the CDR3 is TGCAGTGCTAGAGATATAGATACGCAGTATTTT. V is TRBV20-1 and J is TRBJ2-3; D gene unclear. The CDR3 has 11 amino acids. Germline-derived CDR1 and CDR2 are DFQATT and SNEGSKA (reference sequence). The V end lost 0 bases, the J end lost 5 bases, and 3 bases lay between the germline ends.

This clone was recorded once. The rearrangement links TRBV6-5 to TRBJ1-5; maybe TRBD1 (6 bases). The V gene's germline CDR1 is MNHEY and CDR2 SVGAGI. Trimming took 4 bases from V and 0 from J, leaving 13 bases between them. The CDR3 runs to 16 residues. The CDR3 bases are TGTGCCAGCAGTTCCCGGACAGACCATAGCAATCAGCCCCAGCATTTT. This gives the protein CASSSRTDHSNQPQHF.

This sequence joins TRBV10-3 and TRBJ2-3, with D tentatively TRBD2 (5 bases). CDR3 length equals 16 residues. Per germline, CDR1 ENHRY and CDR2 SYGVKD. Trimming took 10 bases from V and 2 from J, leaving 22 bases between them. The CDR3 region is CATRGLATETTDTQYF. The DNA of the CDR3 is TGTGCCACCCGAGGGTTGGCGACCGAGACCACAGATACGCAGTATTTT.

This clone was observed a few times. The V call is TRBV4-1, the J call TRBJ2-5; 8 nucleotides align to TRBD2. The CDR3 has 15 amino acids. V was clipped by 6 bases and J by 5 bases; unmatched bases: 11. In germline, CDR1 is MGHRA, CDR2 YSYEKL. The DNA for the CDR3 is TGCGCCAGCAGGGCCCCCGGGACTAGTGGTGAGACCCAGTACTTC. Translated: CASRAPGTSGETQYF.

V gene TRBV3-1 (or the pseudogene TRBV3-2) combines with J gene TRBJ2-5; TRBD2 matches at 13 bases. V dropped 4 bases and J dropped 4; count of bases not matched to a gene: 6. The CDR3 length is 16 residues. The germline V gene has CDR1 LGHDT and CDR2 YNNKEL (reference sequence). The CDR3 here is CASSLGLAGVGETQYF. CDR3 bases: TGTGCCAGCAGCCTTGGACTAGCGGGAGTTGGAGAGACCCAGTACTTC.

About this clone itself: An end of the junction differs from the germline gene, which may be a read error. The chain employs TRBV7-7 and TRBJ1-3; possibly TRBD1 for D (5 bases). The V gene's germline CDR1 is SSHAT and CDR2 FNYEAQ (reference sequence). This CDR3 comprises 18 residues. CDR3 region: CASSLMPKGVYSGNTIYF. The DNA of the CDR3 is TGTGCTAGCAGCTTAATGCCGAAAGGGGTTTATTCTGGAAACACCATATATTTT.

The chain is built from TRBV6-2 or TRBV6-3 and TRBJ2-1; TRBD2 agrees at 9 bases. V was pared by 2 bases and J by 4 bases, with 6 bases of the junction left unmatched. Germline CDR1 MNHEY, CDR2 SVGEGT. The CDR3 sequence is 16 residues long. The CDR3 DNA reads TGTGCCAGCAGTTACCAGGTGACTAGCGGATACAATGAGCAGTTCTTC. As protein: CASSYQVTSGYNEQFF.

The chain is built from TRBV11-3 and TRBJ1-2; 7 nucleotides line up with TRBD1. Trimming cost V 4 bases and J 0 bases; bases outside gene matches: 2. The CDR3 has 14 amino acids. Germline V gives CDR1 SGHNT, CDR2 YENEEA. The CDR3 protein is CASSWTGANYGYTF. Written as DNA, the CDR3 is TGTGCCAGCAGCTGGACAGGAGCTAACTATGGCTACACCTTC.

The CDR3 is CSVDKQGASYNEQFF. As DNA, the CDR3 is TGCAGCGTTGACAAACAGGGGGCATCCTACAATGAGCAGTTCTTC. The chain employs TRBV29-1 and TRBJ2-1; 9 bases map to TRBD1. CDR1 SQVTM and CDR2 ANQGSEA come from the germline V gene. CDR3 length: 15 residues. V was clipped by 3 bases and J by 1 base; unmatched bases: 4.

The J gene is TRBJ2-1, the V gene TRBV9, with 10 positions matching TRBD1. There are 16 residues in the CDR3. CDR1 and CDR2 (germline): SGDLS, YYNGEE. The V segment lost 0 bases and the J segment 3 bases; nucleotides outside the gene matches: 3. CDR3 loop: CASSVGGTGDYNEQFF. CDR3 coding DNA: TGTGCCAGCAGCGTAGGCGGGACAGGGGACTACAATGAGCAGTTCTTC. Variable domain in full (rest from reference TRBV9 and TRBJ2-1): DSGVTQTPKHLITATGQRVTLRCSPRSGDLSVYWYQQSLDQGLQFLIQYYNGEERAKGNILERFSAQQFPDLHSELNLSSLELGDSALYFCASSVGGTGDYNEQFFGPGTRLTVL.

This rearrangement joins TRBV18 to TRBJ2-1, with TRBD2 identical over 10 bases. The CDR3 totals 16 residues. V gave up 1 base and J gave up 9 bases; unmatched junction bases: 9. CDR1 is KGHSH and CDR2 is LQKENI in the germline V gene. The CDR3 DNA follows: TGTGCCAGCTCACCACTAACTAGCGGGGCAGGCACTGAGCAGTTCTTC. Encoded protein: CASSPLTSGAGTEQFF.

The chain combines TRBV18 with TRBJ1-6, with TRBD1 matching over 7 bases. This CDR3 spans 15 amino acids. The junction had 8 bases not matched to a gene; V was cut back by 3 bases and J by 9 bases. The germline CDR1 and CDR2 sequences are KGHSH and LQKENI. This CDR3 reads CASSPQTGLGSPLHF. The CDR3 coding sequence is TGTGCCAGCTCACCCCAGACAGGGTTGGGTTCACCCCTCCACTTT. Filled out from reference TRBV18 and TRBJ1-6, the complete variable domain reads NAGVMQNPRHLVRRRGQEARLRCSPMKGHSHVYWYRQLPEEGLKFMVYLQKENIIDESGMPKERFSAEFPKEGPSILRIQQVVRGDSAAYFCASSPQTGLGSPLHFGNGTRLTVT.

This rearrangement joins TRBV28 to TRBJ2-3; D is perhaps TRBD1 (6 bases). The CDR3 runs to 12 residues. Germline V CDR1 and CDR2: MDHEN, SYDVKM. V was shortened by 3 bases and J by 11 bases, with 12 bases between the two germline ends. CDR3 sequence: CASSLPHRVQYF. CDR3 DNA sequence: TGTGCCAGCAGTTTGCCCCACAGGGTGCAGTATTTT.

The rearrangement uses TRBV5-5 and TRBJ2-7, with 7 bases aligning to TRBD1. After removal of 0 bases from V and 3 bases from J, the junction contained 3 bases not matched to a gene. Germline lookup yields CDR1 SGHKS and CDR2 YYEKEE (reference sequence). The CDR3 is 14 amino acids. In DNA form, the CDR3 reads TGTGCCAGCAGCTTGGGACAGGGCCTCTACGAGCAGTACTTC. Translated, it gives CASSLGQGLYEQYF.

The V and J genes are TRBV5-1 and TRBJ2-7; D might be TRBD1 (6 bases). Germline CDR1 reads SGHRS; CDR2 reads YFSETQ. The ends were cut back, 4 bases at V and 3 bases at J, with 14 bases in the middle. The CDR3 extends over 14 amino acids. This CDR3 is CASSVREGGYEQYF. DNA of the CDR3: TGCGCCAGCAGCGTCAGGGAAGGGGGCTACGAGCAGTACTTC.

This chain connects TRBV2 to TRBJ2-7; TRBD2 matches at 7 bases. CDR1 is SNHLY and CDR2 is FYNNEI in the germline V gene. V trimming: 6 bases; J trimming: 2 bases; junction bases outside the gene matches: 10. The CDR3 runs to 15 residues. The CDR3 DNA reads as TGTGCCAGCAGGAACCCTAGGGAGGGAACCTACGAGCAGTACTTC. Its translation is CASRNPREGTYEQYF.